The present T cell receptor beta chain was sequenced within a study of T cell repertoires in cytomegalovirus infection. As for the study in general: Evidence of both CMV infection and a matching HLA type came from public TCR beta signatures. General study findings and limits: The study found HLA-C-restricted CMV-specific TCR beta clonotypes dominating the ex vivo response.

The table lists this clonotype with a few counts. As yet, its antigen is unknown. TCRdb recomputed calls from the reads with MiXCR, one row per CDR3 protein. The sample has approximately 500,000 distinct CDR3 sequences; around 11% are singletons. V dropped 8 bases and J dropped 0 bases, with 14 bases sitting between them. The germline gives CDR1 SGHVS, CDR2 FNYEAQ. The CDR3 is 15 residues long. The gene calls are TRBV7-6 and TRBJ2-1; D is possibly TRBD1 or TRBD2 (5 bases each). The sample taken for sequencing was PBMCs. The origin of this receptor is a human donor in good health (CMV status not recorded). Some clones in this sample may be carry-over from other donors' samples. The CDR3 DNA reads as TGTGCCAGCGGAGAGGGGCTGCCCTCCTACAATGAGCAGTTCTTC. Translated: CASGEGLPSYNEQFF.